This entry lists 21 T cell receptor beta chains sequenced from one sample in a study of T-cell memory formation after mild COVID-19. TCRdb itself ran the 5' RACE reads through MiXCR, one entry per CDR3 protein. The profile shows 300,000 to 350,000 distinct CDR3 sequences, over 11% of them singletons. Sequenced: PBMCs or a T cell subset sorted from them (not recorded which). These receptors originate from a young man who had mild COVID-19 (a few samples of this study predate the infection). Cell type and time point are not known.

The chain employs TRBV7-3 and TRBJ2-7, with a weak D call TRBD2 (5 bases). CDR3 length: 15 residues. Deletions cut 5 bases from V and 2 bases from J, with 16 bases between. Germline loops: CDR1 SGHTA, CDR2 FQGTGA. Written as DNA, the CDR3 is TGTGCCAGCAGCGATTTCGGGGTTGGACCCTACGAGCAGTACGTC. Amino acids: CASSDFGVGPYEQYV.

Only a few counts were recorded for this clonotype. V gene TRBV5-1 combines with J gene TRBJ2-3; D remains ambiguous. Germline V CDR1 and CDR2: SGHRS, YFSETQ. The V gene lost 2 bases and the J gene lost 0 bases, with 10 bases spanning the gap. The CDR3 consists of 15 residues. CDR3 coding DNA: TGCGCCAGCAGCTTACGGCCCGTTAGCACAGATACGCAGTATTTT. Protein: CASSLRPVSTDTQYF.

At least ten counts were recorded for this clonotype. The chain couples TRBV5-1 to TRBJ2-1; D ambiguous. V shed 1 base and J shed 7 bases, with 6 bases lying between them. Germline CDR1 is SGHRS and CDR2 is YFSETQ. The CDR3 is 12 residues long. CDR3 in amino acids: CASSLTENEQFF. CDR3 nucleotide sequence: TGCGCCAGCAGCTTGACCGAGAATGAGCAGTTCTTC.

The genes are TRBV11-3 and TRBJ2-2; D remains unclear. V gave up 5 bases and J gave up 2 bases, with 9 bases separating them. Germline-derived CDR1 and CDR2 are SGHNT and YENEEA. CDR3 length: 14 residues. The CDR3 sequence: CASSQRRNTGELFF. The CDR3 DNA reads TGTGCCAGCAGCCAGCGCAGAAACACCGGGGAGCTGTTTTTT.

This clonotype was recorded a few times. The gene calls are TRBV13 and TRBJ2-3; no clear D gene. In germline, CDR1 is PRHDT, CDR2 FYEKMQ (reference sequence). The CDR3 contains 14 residues. V was pared by 5 bases and J by 4 bases, with 13 bases between. The chain's CDR3 is CASSPPFGSDTQYF. The CDR3 coding sequence is TGTGCCAGCAGCCCACCGTTCGGATCAGATACGCAGTATTTT.

V and J are TRBV3-1 and TRBJ1-6; D remains unclear. Trimming removed 4 bases from V and 9 bases from J, with 10 bases in between. Germline V lookup: CDR1 LGHDT, CDR2 YNNKEL (reference sequence). This CDR3 spans 13 amino acids. The DNA of the CDR3 is TGTGCCAGCAGCCCGCCCGGACCTTCACCCCTCCACTTT. Amino acids: CASSPPGPSPLHF. Combining the CDR3 with reference TRBV3-1 and TRBJ1-6 gives the whole variable domain DTAVSQTPKYLVTQMGNDKSIKCEQNLGHDTMYWYKQDSKKFLKIMFSYNNKELIINETVPNRFSPKSPDKAHLNLHINSLELGDSAVYFCASSPPGPSPLHFGNGTRLTVT.

The chain carries TRBV7-2 and TRBJ2-3; TRBD2 agrees at 10 bases. V shed 5 bases, J shed 9 bases, and the junction held 2 bases outside the gene matches. This CDR3 region has 12 residues. Per germline, CDR1 SGHTA and CDR2 FQGNSA. CDR3 region: CASSPLAGTQYF. The DNA of the CDR3 is TGTGCCAGCAGCCCACTAGCGGGGACGCAGTATTTT.

This clonotype was recorded at least ten times. V gene TRBV5-1 combines with J gene TRBJ2-1, with 15 positions matching TRBD2. Germline values: CDR1 SGHRS, CDR2 YFSETQ. The V gene end was trimmed by 3 bases and the J gene end by 0 bases; junction bases not matched to a gene: 7. The CDR3 consists of 19 residues. In nucleotides, the CDR3 is TGCGCCAGCAGCTGGGGACTAGCGGGGGGCCCAAGCTCCTACAATGAGCAGTTCTTC. This sequence encodes CASSWGLAGGPSSYNEQFF. Complete variable domain (other parts from reference TRBV5-1 and TRBJ2-1): KAGVTQTPRYLIKTRGQQVTLSCSPISGHRSVSWYQQTPGQGLQFLFEYFSETQRNKGNFPGRFSGRQFSNSRSEMNVSTLELGDSALYLCASSWGLAGGPSSYNEQFFGPGTRLTVL.

In this sample, this clonotype turned up once. This rearrangement joins TRBV11-2 to TRBJ2-5, with a possible D match to TRBD2 (7 bases). Germline CDR1 SGHAT, CDR2 FQNNGV. With 0 bases removed from V and 5 bases from J, the gap between germline ends came to 16 bases. The CDR3 runs 16 residues. CDR3 sequence (DNA): TGTGCCAGCAGCTTAGATGGGGGGGCCGAGTGGGAGACCCAGTACTTC. Translated, it gives CASSLDGGAEWETQYF.

This clonotype came up a few times. The chain uses TRBV5-1 and TRBJ2-3, with a possible D match to TRBD2 (5 bases). The V gene lost 7 bases and the J gene lost 4 bases, with 13 bases spanning the gap. This CDR3 spans 13 amino acids. From germline, CDR1 is SGHRS and CDR2 YFSETQ. CDR3 sequence reads: CASRLSEADTQYF. The CDR3 DNA reads TGCGCCAGCCGACTATCAGAAGCAGATACGCAGTATTTT. The full variable domain, rest sourced from reference TRBV5-1 and TRBJ2-3, is KAGVTQTPRYLIKTRGQQVTLSCSPISGHRSVSWYQQTPGQGLQFLFEYFSETQRNKGNFPGRFSGRQFSNSRSEMNVSTLELGDSALYLCASRLSEADTQYFGPGTRLTVL.

The table lists this clonotype with a few counts. The V and J genes are TRBV6-5 and TRBJ2-7; unclear D gene. The germline V and J ends were trimmed by 6 bases and 6 bases, with 12 bases remaining between them. Germline CDR1 is MNHEY and CDR2 is SVGAGI. CDR3 length: 12 residues. CDR3 sequence reads: CASSLASGEQYF. The CDR3 DNA is TGTGCCAGCAGCCTCGCTTCGGGCGAGCAGTACTTC.

The CDR3 here is CSAKGYTF. The CDR3 coding sequence is TGCAGTGCTAAAGGCTACACCTTC. The chain couples TRBV20-1 to TRBJ1-2; no clear D gene. V shed 4 bases and J shed 8 bases, with 2 bases lying between them. This CDR3 contains 8 residues. Germline lookup yields CDR1 DFQATT and CDR2 SNEGSKA (reference sequence).

This clonotype was seen repeatedly, ten times or more. The V call is TRBV5-1, the J call TRBJ1-1; D not resolved. CDR1 is SGHRS, CDR2 YFSETQ, per germline. The V and J ends lost 1 base and 0 bases respectively, with 7 bases between them. The CDR3 loop spans 14 amino acids. CDR3 nucleotide sequence: TGCGCCAGCAGCTTGTACGGGATGAACACTGAAGCTTTCTTT. Amino acid sequence: CASSLYGMNTEAFF.

This clonotype has more than one count but fewer than ten. V and J are TRBV25-1 and TRBJ2-1, with a weak D call TRBD2 (5 bases). V was trimmed by 4 bases and J by 0 bases, leaving 7 bases between them. This CDR3 contains 14 residues. CDR1 and CDR2 from the germline V gene are MGHDK and SYGVNS. CDR3 region: CASSAGSSYNEQFF. The CDR3 DNA is TGTGCCAGCAGTGCGGGGAGCTCCTACAATGAGCAGTTCTTC.

The table lists this clonotype with many counts. The chain is built from TRBV20-1 and TRBJ2-1, with D possibly TRBD1 on 6 matching bases. The germline V gene has CDR1 DFQATT and CDR2 SNEGSKA (reference sequence). The CDR3 is 18 amino acids. Between the trimmed V and J ends, which lost 6 bases and 0 bases, there was a span of 24 bases. The CDR3 spells CSATVDRPGHYSYNEQFF. For the CDR3, the DNA is TGCAGTGCCACAGTCGACAGGCCCGGCCACTACTCCTACAATGAGCAGTTCTTC.

The chain couples TRBV2 to TRBJ1-1; perhaps TRBD1 as D (6 bases). CDR3 size: 13 residues. The ends were cut back, 8 bases at V and 4 bases at J, with 14 bases in the middle. The germline CDR1 and CDR2 sequences are SNHLY and FYNNEI. The CDR3 DNA is TGTGCCAGCCGAAGCGCGACAGGCACTGAAGCTTTCTTT. It codes for CASRSATGTEAFF.

The chain combines TRBV5-8 with TRBJ2-2, with D possibly being TRBD1 or TRBD2 (5 bases each). This CDR3 comprises 15 residues. The V end was cut by 4 bases, the J end by 7 bases, with 17 bases between. CDR1 is SGHTS and CDR2 is YDEGEE in the germline V gene. As DNA, the CDR3 is TGTGCCAGCAGCCCCGGGACGGCGGCTGGCGGGGAGCTGTTTTTT. Translation: CASSPGTAAGGELFF.

This clonotype occurred a few times. The chain carries TRBV5-6 and TRBJ2-7; TRBD1 agrees at 9 bases. The CDR3 is 16 amino acids. Germline V lookup: CDR1 SGHDT, CDR2 YYEEEE. V gave up 2 bases and J gave up 7 bases; unmatched junction bases: 13. CDR3 region: CASSFLTGGRTREQYV. DNA of the CDR3: TGTGCCAGCAGCTTCCTTACAGGGGGCAGGACCCGGGAGCAGTACGTC.

V gene TRBV12-3 or TRBV12-4 combines with J gene TRBJ2-2; 7 bases are shared with TRBD1. CDR3 length equals 15 residues. Trimming cost V 6 bases and J 2 bases; bases outside gene matches: 6. Here the CDR3 DNA reads TGTGCCAGCAGGTCCGGGACAGTTAACACCGGGGAGCTGTTTTTT. Translated, it gives CASRSGTVNTGELFF.

The chain has TRBV4-3 and TRBJ2-5, with D possibly matching TRBD2 (5 bases). The germline V gene encodes CDR1 LGHNA and CDR2 YSLEER. Trimming pared 0 bases from V and 4 bases from J, leaving 6 bases between. The CDR3 sequence is 13 residues long. CDR3 sequence: CASSQDEGETQYF. For the CDR3, the DNA is TGCGCCAGCAGCCAAGACGAGGGAGAGACCCAGTACTTC.

This clonotype has ten or more counts. This chain uses TRBV2 with TRBJ2-5; no firm D call. Germline loops: CDR1 SNHLY, CDR2 FYNNEI. V was cut by 7 bases and J by 5 bases, with 8 bases left in between. The CDR3 totals 11 residues. The CDR3 is CASTIMETQYF. DNA for the CDR3: TGTGCCAGCACCATTATGGAGACCCAGTACTTC.